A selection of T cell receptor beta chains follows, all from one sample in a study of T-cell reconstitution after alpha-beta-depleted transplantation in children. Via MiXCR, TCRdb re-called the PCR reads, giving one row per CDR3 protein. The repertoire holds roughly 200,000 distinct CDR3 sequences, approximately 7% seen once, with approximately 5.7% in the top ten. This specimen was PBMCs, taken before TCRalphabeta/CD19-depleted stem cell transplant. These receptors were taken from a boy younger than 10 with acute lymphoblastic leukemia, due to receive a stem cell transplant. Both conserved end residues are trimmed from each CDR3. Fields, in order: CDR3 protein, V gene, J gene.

CDR3aa: ASSYHRVTGNTIY
v_gene: TRBV7-2
j_gene: TRBJ1-3

CDR3aa: ATSRATRGQSYEQY
v_gene: TRBV15
j_gene: TRBJ2-7

CDR3aa: ASSLAAPGSTDTQY
v_gene: TRBV5-1
j_gene: TRBJ2-3

CDR3aa: ASSTRTGGFQPQH
v_gene: TRBV12-3/TRBV12-4
j_gene: TRBJ1-5

CDR3aa: SVVSDRVREQY
v_gene: TRBV29-1
j_gene: TRBJ2-7

CDR3aa: SGDGSGGTDTQY
v_gene: TRBV29-1
j_gene: TRBJ2-3

CDR3aa: SASGVTGEEHQH
v_gene: TRBV20-1
j_gene: TRBJ1-5

CDR3aa: ASSGGTTSGAHSPFYEQY
v_gene: TRBV7-8
j_gene: TRBJ2-7

CDR3aa: ASRPPGASGRATSTYEQY
v_gene: TRBV28
j_gene: TRBJ2-7

CDR3aa: ASSGGLAGDLDTQY
v_gene: TRBV2
j_gene: TRBJ2-3

CDR3aa: ASSHYWDRGLYPSSYEQY
v_gene: TRBV12-3/TRBV12-4
j_gene: TRBJ2-7

CDR3aa: ASSQGSGGDNQPQH
v_gene: TRBV7-2
j_gene: TRBJ1-5

CDR3aa: ASSPTSESSYEQY
v_gene: TRBV18
j_gene: TRBJ2-7

CDR3aa: ASSLNHGLEQY
v_gene: TRBV12-3/TRBV12-4
j_gene: TRBJ2-7

CDR3aa: SARDYFFTSGRSDTQY
v_gene: TRBV20-1
j_gene: TRBJ2-3

CDR3aa: ASTQTGTWGFDTQY
v_gene: TRBV27
j_gene: TRBJ2-3